The rows below give T cell receptor beta chains drawn from one sample of a study of cytomegalovirus exposure and HLA in healthy donors. Sequenced by immunoSEQ multiplex PCR; TCRdb stores in-frame clones only, minus some. The sample has some 150,000 clones, roughly 89% seen once; the top ten hold about 5%. Sequenced material: PBMCs. Receptors were obtained from a woman aged 30 to 39 in good health and CMV-seronegative. The CDR3 runs from the conserved cysteine through the conserved F or W. D genes are given only for firm matches. Expanded clones are given a class, and other clones once, few, many or no size at all.

j_call clone_size d_call v_call cdr3_aa cdr3_nt
TRBJ1-2 few TRBD1 TRBV7-2 CASSLDRQGAYGYTF TGTGCCAGCAGCTTAGATAGGCAGGGGGCCTATGGCTACACCTTC
TRBJ1-2 . TRBD1 TRBV4-1 CASSQGTGIIYGYTF TGCGCCAGCAGCCAAGGGACAGGGATAATCTATGGCTACACCTTC
TRBJ1-1 . TRBD1 TRBV5-4 CASTGNRGRRVAFF TGTGCCAGCACCGGTAACAGGGGACGAAGGGTAGCTTTCTTT
TRBJ2-7 . . TRBV5-1 CASSSSGNPTYEQYF TGCGCCAGCAGCTCTTCAGGGAACCCGACCTACGAGCAGTACTTC
TRBJ2-7 . . TRBV28 CASTRDLRASYEQYF TGTGCCAGCACCCGAGATTTGCGGGCATCCTACGAGCAGTACTTC
TRBJ2-3 . . TRBV2 CASSVLVDTQYF TGTGCCAGCAGTGTACTAGTCGATACGCAGTATTTT
TRBJ2-3 . . TRBV11-2 CASSKGASDYTDTQYF TGTGCCAGCAGCAAAGGGGCTAGCGACTACACAGATACGCAGTATTTT
TRBJ2-5 . TRBD1 TRBV7-2 CASSFQQGARETQYF TGTGCCAGCAGCTTCCAACAGGGGGCTCGAGAGACCCAGTACTTC
TRBJ2-3 . TRBD2 TRBV2 CASSPGTSGGTDTQYF TGTGCCAGCAGTCCCGGGACTAGCGGTGGGACAGATACGCAGTATTTT
TRBJ2-3 once TRBD1 TRBV19 CASSPPGQGITDTQYF TGTGCCAGTAGTCCTCCGGGACAGGGTATTACAGATACGCAGTATTTT